This T cell receptor beta chain was obtained from a study of T cell repertoires in cytomegalovirus infection. Overall study: Both a matching HLA type and CMV infection were indicated by public TCR beta signatures. Study-level points and caveats: CMV carriers with the relevant HLA were identified by cumulative public TCR beta family frequency.

This clonotype has at least ten counts. Antigen unknown. Each CDR3 protein is one row after TCRdb ran MiXCR on the reads. In the table there are under 350,000 distinct CDR3 sequences, 9.6% of which are singletons. CDR1 is MNHEY and CDR2 is SVGEGT in the germline V gene. The ends lost 2 bases at V and 5 bases at J; junction bases unmatched: 9. This CDR3 contains 16 residues. This chain links TRBV6-2 or TRBV6-3 with TRBJ2-5; the match to TRBD2 covers 9 bases. The clonotype was recovered from a human donor in good health (CMV status not recorded). Some clones in this sample may be carry-over from other donors' samples. Material: PBMCs. CDR3 residues: CASSYTAGGLVETQYF. For the CDR3, the DNA is TGTGCCAGCAGTTACACGGCGGGGGGGCTTGTGGAGACCCAGTACTTC.